The TCR beta chain under discussion was sequenced for a study of radiotherapy plus CTLA-4 blockade in lung cancer. This clone appeared a few times. Profiled with immunoSEQ multiplex PCR; TCRdb holds only in-frame clones, not every one. The table shows 15,000 to 20,000 clones, with about 82% occurring only once. There are 12 residues in the CDR3. Germline CDR1 reads SNHLY; CDR2 reads FYNNEI. V was shortened by 2 bases and J by 6 bases, with 5 bases between the two germline ends. The sequence was collected from a human donor with non-small cell lung cancer whose response to radiotherapy plus ipilimumab could not be evaluated. This sequence joins TRBV2 and TRBJ1-5; no clear D. This material consisted of peripheral blood, taken from a patient treated with radiotherapy plus ipilimumab. The CDR3 sequence is CASSESVQPQHF. The DNA for the CDR3 is TGTGCCAGCAGTGAATCTGTTCAGCCCCAGCATTTT.